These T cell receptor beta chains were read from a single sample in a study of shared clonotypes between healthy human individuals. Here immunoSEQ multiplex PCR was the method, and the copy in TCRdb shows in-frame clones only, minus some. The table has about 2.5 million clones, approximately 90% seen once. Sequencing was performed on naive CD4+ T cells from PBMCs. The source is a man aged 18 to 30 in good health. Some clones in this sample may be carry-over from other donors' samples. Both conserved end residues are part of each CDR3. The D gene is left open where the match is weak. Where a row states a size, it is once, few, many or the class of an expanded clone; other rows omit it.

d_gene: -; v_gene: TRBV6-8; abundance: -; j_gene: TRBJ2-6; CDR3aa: CASSYSRSGGANVLTF; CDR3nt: TGTGCCAGCAGTTACTCGAGGTCTGGCGGGGCCAACGTCCTGACTTTC
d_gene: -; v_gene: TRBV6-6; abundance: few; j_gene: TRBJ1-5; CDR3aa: CASRRAGTDQPQHF; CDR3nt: TGTGCCAGCAGGCGGGCCGGTACCGATCAGCCCCAGCATTTT
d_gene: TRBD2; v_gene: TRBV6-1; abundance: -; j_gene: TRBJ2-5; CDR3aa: CASSEAGSGKETQYF; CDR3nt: TGTGCCAGCAGTGAAGCGGGCAGCGGGAAGGAGACCCAGTACTTC
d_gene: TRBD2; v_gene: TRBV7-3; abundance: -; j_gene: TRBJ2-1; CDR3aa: CASSLGTSGSKQFF; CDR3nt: TGTGCCAGCAGCTTGGGGACTAGCGGGAGCAAGCAGTTCTTC
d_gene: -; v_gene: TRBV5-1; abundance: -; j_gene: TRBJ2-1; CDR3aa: CASGSIQGNYNEQFF; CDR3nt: TGCGCCAGCGGGTCGATACAGGGTAACTACAATGAGCAGTTCTTC
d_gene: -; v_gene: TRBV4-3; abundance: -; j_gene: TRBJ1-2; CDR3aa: CASSQDPSARYGYTF; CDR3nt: TGCGCCAGCAGCCAAGATCCGTCCGCACGCTATGGCTACACCTTC
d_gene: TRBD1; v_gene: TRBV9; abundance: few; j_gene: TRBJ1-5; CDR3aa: CASSVTGGSNQPQHF; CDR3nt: TGTGCCAGCAGCGTAACAGGGGGTAGCAATCAGCCCCAGCATTTT
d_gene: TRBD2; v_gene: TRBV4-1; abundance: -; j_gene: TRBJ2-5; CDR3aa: CASSQEGRLAGGETQYF; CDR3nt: TGCGCCAGCAGCCAAGAGGGACGGCTAGCGGGAGGAGAGACCCAGTACTTC
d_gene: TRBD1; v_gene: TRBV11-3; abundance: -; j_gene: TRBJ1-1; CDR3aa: CASSPQGAEAFF; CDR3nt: TGTGCCAGCAGCCCACAGGGGGCCGAGGCTTTCTTT
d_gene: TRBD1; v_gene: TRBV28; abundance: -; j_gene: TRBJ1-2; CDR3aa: CASRRPGTGYGYTF; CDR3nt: TGTGCCAGCAGACGCCCCGGGACAGGGTATGGCTACACCTTC
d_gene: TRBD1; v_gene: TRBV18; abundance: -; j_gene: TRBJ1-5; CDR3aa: CASSPSGQGARGNQPQHF; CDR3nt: TGTGCCAGCTCACCATCAGGACAGGGGGCGAGGGGCAATCAGCCCCAGCATTTT
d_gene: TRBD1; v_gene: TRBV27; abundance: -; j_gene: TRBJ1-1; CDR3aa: CASSRWTGEAFF; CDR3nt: TGTGCCAGCAGCCGATGGACAGGCGAAGCTTTCTTT
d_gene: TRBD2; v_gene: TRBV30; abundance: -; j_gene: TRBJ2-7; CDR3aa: CASLGSGAYEQYF; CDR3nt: TGTGCCTCCCTGGGTAGCGGGGCCTACGAGCAGTACTTC
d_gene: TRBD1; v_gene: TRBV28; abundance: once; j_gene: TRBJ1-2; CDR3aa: CASSSGQGVTYGYTF; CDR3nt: TGTGCCAGCAGTTCTGGACAGGGGGTTACCTATGGCTACACCTTC
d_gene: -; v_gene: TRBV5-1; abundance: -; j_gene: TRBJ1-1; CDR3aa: CASSLTIRGGGTEAFF; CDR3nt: TGCGCCAGCAGCTTGACCATTCGAGGGGGAGGTACTGAAGCTTTCTTT
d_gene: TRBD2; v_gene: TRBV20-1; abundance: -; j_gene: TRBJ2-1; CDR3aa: CSAHRGGEQFF; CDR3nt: TGCAGTGCCCATCGGGGGGGTGAGCAGTTCTTC
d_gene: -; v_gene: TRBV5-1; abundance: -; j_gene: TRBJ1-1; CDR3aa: CASSLGWQAEAFF; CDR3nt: TGCGCCAGCAGCTTGGGATGGCAGGCTGAAGCTTTCTTT
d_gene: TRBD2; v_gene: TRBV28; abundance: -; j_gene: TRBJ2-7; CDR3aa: CASSRGLAFPYEQYF; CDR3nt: TGTGCCAGCAGTCGGGGACTAGCGTTTCCCTACGAGCAGTACTTC
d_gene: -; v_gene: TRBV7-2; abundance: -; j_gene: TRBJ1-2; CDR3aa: CASSPVLDYGYTF; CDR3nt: TGTGCCAGCAGCCCCGTTTTGGACTATGGCTACACCTTC
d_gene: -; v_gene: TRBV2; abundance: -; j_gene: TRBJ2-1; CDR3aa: CASSPPRDEQFF; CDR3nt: TGTGCCAGCAGTCCTCCACGTGATGAGCAGTTCTTC
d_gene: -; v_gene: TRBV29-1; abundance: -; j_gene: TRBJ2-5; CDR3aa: CSVTGRLIQETQYF; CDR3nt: TGCAGCGTTACTGGGCGACTTATCCAAGAGACCCAGTACTTC
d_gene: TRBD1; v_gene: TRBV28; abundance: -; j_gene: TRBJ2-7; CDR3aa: CASSRAGTGTAYEQYF; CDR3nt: TGTGCCAGCAGCCGGGCCGGGACAGGCACAGCCTACGAGCAGTACTTC
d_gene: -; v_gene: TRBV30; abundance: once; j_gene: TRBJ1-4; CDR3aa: CAGVLRGRTNEKLFF; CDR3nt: TGTGCCGGGGTTCTGCGGGGGCGGACTAATGAAAAACTGTTTTTT
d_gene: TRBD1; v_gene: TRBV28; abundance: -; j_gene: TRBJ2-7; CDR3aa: CASSLLDRGSYEQYF; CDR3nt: TGTGCCAGCAGTTTATTGGACAGGGGGTCCTACGAGCAGTACTTC
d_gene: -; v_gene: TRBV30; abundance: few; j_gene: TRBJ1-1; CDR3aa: CAWTGSMNTEAFF; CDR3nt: TGTGCCTGGACAGGGTCCATGAACACTGAAGCTTTCTTT
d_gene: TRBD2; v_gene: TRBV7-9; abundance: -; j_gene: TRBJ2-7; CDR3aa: CASSLGLASGGVSGEQYF; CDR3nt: TGTGCCAGCAGCTTAGGACTGGCTAGCGGGGGAGTTTCGGGCGAGCAGTACTTC
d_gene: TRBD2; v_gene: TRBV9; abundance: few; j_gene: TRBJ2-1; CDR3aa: CASSVAGTSGYNEQFF; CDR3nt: TGTGCCAGCAGCGTAGCCGGGACTAGCGGTTACAATGAGCAGTTCTTC
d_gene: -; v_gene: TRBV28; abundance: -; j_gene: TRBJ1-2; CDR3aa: CASSLPNRDYGYTF; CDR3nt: TGTGCCAGCAGCCTACCCAACAGGGACTATGGCTACACCTTC
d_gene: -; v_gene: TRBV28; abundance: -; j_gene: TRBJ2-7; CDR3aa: CASSFSTYEQYF; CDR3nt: TGTGCCAGCAGTTTTAGCACCTACGAGCAGTACTTC
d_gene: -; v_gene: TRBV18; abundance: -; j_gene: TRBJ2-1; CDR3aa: CASSPNPGHLYNEQFF; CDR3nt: TGTGCCAGCTCACCTAATCCGGGACATCTCTACAATGAGCAGTTCTTC
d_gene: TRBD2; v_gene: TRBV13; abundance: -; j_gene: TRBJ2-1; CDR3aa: CASSLGPGAGAPYNEQFF; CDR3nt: TGTGCCAGCAGCTTAGGCCCCGGGGCGGGAGCCCCCTACAATGAGCAGTTCTTC
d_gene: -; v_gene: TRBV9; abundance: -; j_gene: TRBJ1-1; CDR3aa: CASSVVGQMNTEAFF; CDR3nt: TGTGCCAGCAGCGTAGTTGGCCAGATGAACACTGAAGCTTTCTTT
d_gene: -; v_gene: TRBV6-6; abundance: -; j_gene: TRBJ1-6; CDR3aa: CAGWVGDNSPLHF; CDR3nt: TGTGCCGGGTGGGTGGGAGATAATTCACCCCTCCACTTT
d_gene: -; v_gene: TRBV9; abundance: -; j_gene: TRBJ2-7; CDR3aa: CASSVVGANYEEQYF; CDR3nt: TGTGCCAGCAGCGTAGTGGGTGCTAACTACGAGGAGCAGTACTTC
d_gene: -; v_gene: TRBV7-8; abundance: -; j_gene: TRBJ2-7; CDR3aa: CASSLIGTENYEQYF; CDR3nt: TGTGCCAGCAGCTTAATAGGGACCGAAAACTACGAGCAGTACTTC
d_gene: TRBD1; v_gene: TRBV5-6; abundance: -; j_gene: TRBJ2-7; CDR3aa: CASSRPGQGAPYEQYF; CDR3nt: TGTGCCAGCAGCAGACCGGGACAGGGGGCCCCCTACGAGCAGTACTTC
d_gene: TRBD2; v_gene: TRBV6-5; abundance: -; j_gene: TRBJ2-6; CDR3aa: CASSPGGLGANVLTF; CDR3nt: TGTGCCAGCAGCCCGGGGGGGCTCGGGGCCAACGTCCTGACTTTC